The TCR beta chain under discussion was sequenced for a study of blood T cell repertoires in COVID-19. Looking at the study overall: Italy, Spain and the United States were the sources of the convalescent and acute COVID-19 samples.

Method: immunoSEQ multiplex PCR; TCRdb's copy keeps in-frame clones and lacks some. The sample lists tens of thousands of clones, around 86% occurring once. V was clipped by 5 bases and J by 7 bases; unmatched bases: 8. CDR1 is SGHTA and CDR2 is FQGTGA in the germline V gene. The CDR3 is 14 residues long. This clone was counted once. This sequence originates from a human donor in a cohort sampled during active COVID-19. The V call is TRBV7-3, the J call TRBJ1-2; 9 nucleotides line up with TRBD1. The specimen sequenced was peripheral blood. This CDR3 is CASSRDRDAGGYTF. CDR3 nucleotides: TGTGCCAGCAGCCGGGACAGGGATGCCGGTGGCTACACCTTC.